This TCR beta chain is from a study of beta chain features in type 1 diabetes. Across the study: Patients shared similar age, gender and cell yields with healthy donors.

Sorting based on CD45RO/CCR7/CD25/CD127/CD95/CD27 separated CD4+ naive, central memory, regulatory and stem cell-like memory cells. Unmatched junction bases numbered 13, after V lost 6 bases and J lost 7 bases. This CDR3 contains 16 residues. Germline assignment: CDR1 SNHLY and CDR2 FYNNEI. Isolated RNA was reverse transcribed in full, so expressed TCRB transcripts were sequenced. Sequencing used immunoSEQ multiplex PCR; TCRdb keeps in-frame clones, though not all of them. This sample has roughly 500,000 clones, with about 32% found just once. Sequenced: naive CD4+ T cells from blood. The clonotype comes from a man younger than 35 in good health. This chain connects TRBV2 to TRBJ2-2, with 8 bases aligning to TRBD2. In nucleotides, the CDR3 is TGTGCCAGCAGACTCAGTACCGGGACTAGTATCGGGGAGCTGTTTTTT. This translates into CASRLSTGTSIGELFF.